These 21 T cell receptor beta chains were all obtained from the same sample, sequenced in a study of blood T cells in healthy people across ages. Sample-barcoded 5' priming and a J-beta primer mix drove a second PCR of about 6 to 12 cycles. TCRdb reanalysed the 5' RACE reads using MiXCR and keeps one entry per CDR3 protein. The sample includes hundreds of thousands of distinct CDR3 sequences, about 50% seen only once; the top ten take approximately 13%. The sequenced sample consisted of blood. The receptors here all came from a woman at least 80 years old in good health.

The chain uses TRBV5-1 and TRBJ1-5; tentative D call: TRBD1 (6 bases). V was trimmed by 4 bases and J by 3 bases, leaving 11 bases between them. The CDR3 spans 14 residues. Per the germline V gene, CDR1 is SGHRS and CDR2 is YFSETQ. The CDR3 DNA reads TGCGCCAGCAGCGTGGACAGTTTCAATCAGCCCCAGCATTTT. Translated: CASSVDSFNQPQHF.

This clonotype was detected once. V usage is TRBV5-1 and J usage is TRBJ2-3; TRBD1 is a possible D gene (6 bases). The CDR3 is made up of 16 amino acids. CDR1 is SGHRS and CDR2 is YFSETQ in the germline V gene. Deletions cut 4 bases from V and 2 bases from J, with 17 bases between. The CDR3 sequence: CASSNEQGRNTDTQYF. Written as DNA, the CDR3 is TGCGCCAGCAGCAACGAACAGGGACGAAACACAGATACGCAGTATTTT.

This clonotype was detected many times. The chain recombines TRBV7-8 with TRBJ2-1; D might be TRBD1 (5 bases). V lost 5 bases to trimming and J lost 2 bases, with 10 bases between them. The germline V gene encodes CDR1 SGHVS and CDR2 FQNEAQ. The CDR3 runs to 14 residues. DNA of the CDR3: TGTGCCAGCAGCCCTACCAGGGCCTACAATGAGCAGTTCTTC. Translated, it gives CASSPTRAYNEQFF.

In its sample, this clonotype was seen many times. The chain employs TRBV9 and TRBJ1-4; D perhaps matches TRBD1 (6 bases). Germline CDR1 is SGDLS and CDR2 is YYNGEE. V was trimmed by 4 bases and J by 0 bases, leaving 13 bases between them. The CDR3 extends over 16 amino acids. This chain's CDR3 is CASSKQDSATNEKLFF. The CDR3 nucleotides read TGTGCCAGCAGCAAACAGGACAGCGCAACTAATGAAAAACTGTTTTTT. The full variable domain, rest sourced from reference TRBV9 and TRBJ1-4, is DSGVTQTPKHLITATGQRVTLRCSPRSGDLSVYWYQQSLDQGLQFLIQYYNGEERAKGNILERFSAQQFPDLHSELNLSSLELGDSALYFCASSKQDSATNEKLFFGSGTQLSVL.

This clonotype was observed at least ten times. V and J are TRBV5-1 and TRBJ1-2; TRBD1 might be the D (6 bases). Germline V gene sequence: CDR1 SGHRS, CDR2 YFSETQ. This CDR3 contains 13 residues. The CDR3, as DNA: TGCGGCGGGATTCAGGACAGTCCGGATGGCTACACCTTC. Protein sequence: CGGIQDSPDGYTF.

J is TRBJ2-7 and V is TRBV28, with D possibly TRBD1 on 6 matching bases. CDR1 MDHEN and CDR2 SYDVKM come from the germline V gene. The CDR3 is made up of 17 amino acids. V lost 3 bases and J 1 base, leaving 19 bases between the germline ends. CDR3: CASSFSRESRGSYEQYF. In DNA, the CDR3 is TGTGCCAGCAGTTTTTCGAGGGAATCAAGGGGGTCCTACGAGCAGTACTTC.

V and J are TRBV28 and TRBJ2-3; TRBD2 aligns across 9 bases. V shed 5 bases, J shed 7 bases, and the junction held 25 bases outside the gene matches. This CDR3 is built from 20 residues. From germline, CDR1 is MDHEN and CDR2 SYDVKM. CDR3 region: CASSNRDEGGGLAPRHTQYF. In DNA, the CDR3 is TGTGCCAGCAGTAACCGGGACGAGGGGGGCGGACTAGCGCCGCGACATACGCAGTATTTT.

The V gene is TRBV12-3 or TRBV12-4, the J gene TRBJ1-6; a weak D match, TRBD1 (5 bases). This CDR3 spans 15 amino acids. The germline V and J ends were trimmed by 3 bases and 6 bases, with 12 bases remaining between them. The CDR3 protein is CASSFDRKSNSPLHF. The CDR3 DNA is TGTGCCAGCAGTTTTGACAGAAAGTCTAATTCACCCCTCCACTTT.

This clonotype was counted between two and nine times. J is TRBJ1-4 and V is TRBV7-2; 7 positions match TRBD1. V shed 3 bases, J shed 8 bases, and the junction held 6 bases outside the gene matches. This CDR3 spans 14 amino acids. Germline V CDR1 and CDR2: SGHTA, FQGNSA. The CDR3 DNA is TGTGCCAGCAGCTTTACAGGGGCGGGAGAAAAACTGTTTTTT. It encodes CASSFTGAGEKLFF.

The table lists this clonotype with a few counts. The genes are TRBV10-3 and TRBJ1-4; tentatively, D is TRBD1 (5 bases). This CDR3 spans 13 amino acids. V shed 10 bases and J shed 1 base, with 10 bases lying between them. Germline-derived CDR1 and CDR2 are ENHRY and SYGVKD. The CDR3 DNA reads TGTGCCACCGCAGGGCAAACTAATGAAAAACTGTTTTTT. It specifies CATAGQTNEKLFF.

The V and J genes are TRBV5-1 and TRBJ1-2, with D perhaps matching TRBD1 (6 bases). V lost 0 bases to trimming and J lost 3 bases, with 9 bases between them. This CDR3 is built from 14 residues. Per the germline V gene, CDR1 is SGHRS and CDR2 is YFSETQ. CDR3 region: CASSLGTGHYGYTF. The CDR3 DNA reads as TGCGCCAGCAGCTTGGGTACAGGGCACTATGGCTACACCTTC.

The V and J genes are TRBV7-9 and TRBJ2-1, with 9 bases fitting TRBD1. CDR3 length: 14 residues. Germline V gene sequence: CDR1 SEHNR, CDR2 FQNEAQ (reference sequence). Losses at the gene ends were 5 bases for V and 7 bases for J; bases not matched to a gene: 6. CDR3 coding DNA: TGTGCCAGCAGCGGCAGACAGGGGGGGAATGAGCAGTTCTTC. Encoded protein: CASSGRQGGNEQFF.

The chain employs TRBV3-1 and TRBJ2-1; 7 bases are a match to TRBD2. Germline lookup yields CDR1 LGHDT and CDR2 YNNKEL (reference sequence). Unmatched junction bases numbered 3, after V lost 0 bases and J lost 13 bases. The CDR3 covers 12 residues. In DNA form, the CDR3 reads TGTGCCAGCAGCCAAGAGGGGGGGAGCCAGTTCTTC. This gives the protein CASSQEGGSQFF.

This clonotype was counted at least ten times. The chain carries TRBV29-1 and TRBJ2-3; no clear D. There are 13 residues in the CDR3. The V and J ends lost 4 bases and 4 bases respectively, with 12 bases between them. The V gene's germline CDR1 is SQVTM and CDR2 ANQGSEA. The CDR3 region is CSVAVGLADTQYF. The CDR3 nucleotides read TGCAGCGTTGCGGTGGGCCTGGCAGATACGCAGTATTTT.

There are many counts of this clonotype. This chain connects TRBV12-3 or TRBV12-4 to TRBJ2-1, with TRBD1 identical over 9 bases. The CDR3 loop spans 15 amino acids. Trimming at V came to 4 bases and at J to 7 bases, leaving 8 bases not matched to a gene. CDR3 in amino acids: CASSSNRDRVNEQFF. CDR3 coding DNA: TGTGCCAGCAGTTCCAACCGGGACAGGGTTAATGAGCAGTTCTTC.

With respect to this clonotype: This may be a read error: a much more frequent sequence differs by one nucleotide. The CDR3 DNA reads TGCAGCGTTGAAGTACCTACGCTGTATTTT. This translates into CSVEVPTLYF. The chain has TRBV29-1 and TRBJ2-3; unclear D gene. Looked up from germline, CDR1 is SQVTM and CDR2 is ANQGSEA. CDR3 length equals 10 residues.

This clonotype was recorded only once. This chain links TRBV7-9 with TRBJ2-7; a weak D match, TRBD2 (5 bases). The CDR3 runs to 13 residues. V shed 4 bases and J shed 2 bases, with 9 bases lying between them. CDR1 is SEHNR and CDR2 is FQNEAQ in the germline V gene (reference sequence). The CDR3 nucleotides are TGTGCCAGCAGCTCCCCAGCGGCCTACGAGCAGTACTTC. Its translation is CASSSPAAYEQYF.

This sequence joins TRBV15 and TRBJ2-7; 7 bases fit TRBD1. The length of the CDR3 is 16 residues. Germline CDR1 reads LNHNV; CDR2 reads YYDKDF (reference sequence). After removal of 6 bases from V and 2 bases from J, the junction contained 13 bases not matched to a gene. CDR3 nucleotide sequence: TGTGCCACCAGTAGTAGGGTCAGGACAGGTACCTACGAGCAGTACTTC. Its translation: CATSSRVRTGTYEQYF.

This clonotype was counted ten times or more. The CDR3 is CASSLNSNGRETDTQYF. The CDR3 DNA follows: TGTGCCAGCAGTTTAAACAGTAACGGGAGAGAAACAGATACGCAGTATTTT. V gene TRBV27 combines with J gene TRBJ2-3; tentative D call: TRBD2 (6 bases). The germline V and J ends were trimmed by 2 bases and 3 bases, with 18 bases remaining between them. From germline, CDR1 is MNHEY and CDR2 SMNVEV (reference sequence). This CDR3 spans 17 amino acids.

This clonotype was observed at least ten times. The J gene is TRBJ2-7, the V gene TRBV27, with D perhaps being TRBD1 or TRBD2 (5 bases each). The CDR3 is 12 amino acids. Trimming shortened V by 11 bases and J by 2 bases, and 13 bases separated the two germline ends. The germline V gene encodes CDR1 MNHEY and CDR2 SMNVEV (reference sequence). The CDR3: CAPGAETYEQYF. DNA for the CDR3: TGTGCCCCCGGGGCAGAAACCTACGAGCAGTACTTC.

The chain recombines TRBV7-8 with TRBJ1-2; 7 nucleotides align to TRBD1. V was pared by 5 bases and J by 7 bases, with 19 bases of the junction left unmatched. CDR1 is SGHVS, CDR2 FQNEAQ, per germline. This CDR3 has 17 residues. In nucleotides, the CDR3 is TGTGCCAGCAGCCCCGGGAGGCGACAGGGCCGGATTGGTGGCTACACCTTC. Translating it yields CASSPGRRQGRIGGYTF.